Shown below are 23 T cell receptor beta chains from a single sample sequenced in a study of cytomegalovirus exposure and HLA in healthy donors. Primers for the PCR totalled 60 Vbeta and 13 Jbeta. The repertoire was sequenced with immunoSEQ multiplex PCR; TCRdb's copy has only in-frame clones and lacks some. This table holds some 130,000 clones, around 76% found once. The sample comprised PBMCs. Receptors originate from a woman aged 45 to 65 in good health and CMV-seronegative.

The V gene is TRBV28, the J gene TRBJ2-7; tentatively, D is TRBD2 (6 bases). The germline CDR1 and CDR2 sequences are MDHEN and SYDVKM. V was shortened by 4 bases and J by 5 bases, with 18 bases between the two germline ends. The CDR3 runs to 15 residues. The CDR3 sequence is CASSWGLRALNEQYF. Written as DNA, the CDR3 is TGTGCCAGCAGTTGGGGACTGCGGGCACTTAACGAGCAGTACTTC.

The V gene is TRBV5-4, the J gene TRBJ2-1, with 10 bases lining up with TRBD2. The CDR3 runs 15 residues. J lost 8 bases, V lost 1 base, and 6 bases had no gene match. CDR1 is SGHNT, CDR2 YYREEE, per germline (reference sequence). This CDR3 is CASSLKPSGGHEQFF. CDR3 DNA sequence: TGTGCCAGCAGCTTGAAGCCTAGCGGGGGCCATGAGCAGTTCTTC.

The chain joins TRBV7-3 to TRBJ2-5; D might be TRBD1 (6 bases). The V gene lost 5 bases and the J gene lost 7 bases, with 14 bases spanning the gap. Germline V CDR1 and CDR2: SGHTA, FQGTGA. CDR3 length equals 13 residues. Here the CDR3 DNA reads TGTGCCAGCAGCCTCAGGGAAGGGGGGACCCAGTACTTC. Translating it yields CASSLREGGTQYF.

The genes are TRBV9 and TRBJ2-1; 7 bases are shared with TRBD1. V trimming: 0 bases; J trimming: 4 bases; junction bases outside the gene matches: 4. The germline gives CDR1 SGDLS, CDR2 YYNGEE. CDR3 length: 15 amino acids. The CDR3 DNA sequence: TGTGCCAGCAGCGTAGGACAGGGAATGTACAATGAGCAGTTCTTC. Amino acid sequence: CASSVGQGMYNEQFF. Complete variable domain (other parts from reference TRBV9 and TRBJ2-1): DSGVTQTPKHLITATGQRVTLRCSPRSGDLSVYWYQQSLDQGLQFLIQYYNGEERAKGNILERFSAQQFPDLHSELNLSSLELGDSALYFCASSVGQGMYNEQFFGPGTRLTVL.

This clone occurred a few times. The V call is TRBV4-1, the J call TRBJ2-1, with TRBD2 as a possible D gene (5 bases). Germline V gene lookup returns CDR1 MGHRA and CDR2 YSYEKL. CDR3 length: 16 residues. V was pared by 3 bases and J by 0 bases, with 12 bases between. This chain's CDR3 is CASSHQDLFSYNEQFF. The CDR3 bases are TGCGCCAGCAGCCACCAGGACTTATTCTCCTACAATGAGCAGTTCTTC.

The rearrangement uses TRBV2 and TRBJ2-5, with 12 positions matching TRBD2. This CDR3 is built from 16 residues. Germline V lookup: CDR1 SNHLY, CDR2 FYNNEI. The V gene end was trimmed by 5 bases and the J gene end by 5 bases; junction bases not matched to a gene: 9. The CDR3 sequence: CASSLRTSGTRETQYF. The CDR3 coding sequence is TGTGCCAGCAGTTTACGGACTAGCGGGACTCGGGAGACCCAGTACTTC. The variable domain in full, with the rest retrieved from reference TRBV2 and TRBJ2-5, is EPEVTQTPSHQVTQMGQEVILRCVPISNHLYFYWYRQILGQKVEFLVSFYNNEISEKSEIFDDQFSVERPDGSNFTLKIRSTKLEDSAMYFCASSLRTSGTRETQYFGPGTRLLVL.

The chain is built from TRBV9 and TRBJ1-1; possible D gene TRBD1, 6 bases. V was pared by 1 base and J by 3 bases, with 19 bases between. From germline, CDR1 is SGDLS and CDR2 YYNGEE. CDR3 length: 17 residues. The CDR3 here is CASSVRGRGGYDTEAFF. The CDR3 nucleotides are TGTGCCAGCAGCGTACGGGGCAGGGGAGGGTACGACACTGAAGCTTTCTTT.

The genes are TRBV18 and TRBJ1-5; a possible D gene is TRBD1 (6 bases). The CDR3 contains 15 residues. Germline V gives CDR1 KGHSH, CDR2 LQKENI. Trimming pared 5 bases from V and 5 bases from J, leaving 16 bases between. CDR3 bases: TGTGCCAGCTCAAAAAAAGCAGGGGTTGATCAGCCCCAGCATTTT. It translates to CASSKKAGVDQPQHF.

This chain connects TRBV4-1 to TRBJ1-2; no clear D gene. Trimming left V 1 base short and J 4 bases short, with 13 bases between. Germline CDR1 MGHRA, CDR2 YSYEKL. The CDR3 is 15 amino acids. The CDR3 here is CASSQGNGQLYGYTF. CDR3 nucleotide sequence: TGCGCCAGCAGCCAAGGGAATGGGCAGCTCTATGGCTACACCTTC.

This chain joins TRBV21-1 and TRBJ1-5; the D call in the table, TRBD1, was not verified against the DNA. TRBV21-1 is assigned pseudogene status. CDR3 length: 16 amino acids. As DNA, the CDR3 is TGTGCCAGCAGCGAGCGACAGGGTGCTGACAATCAGCCCCAGCATTTT. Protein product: CASSERQGADNQPQHF.

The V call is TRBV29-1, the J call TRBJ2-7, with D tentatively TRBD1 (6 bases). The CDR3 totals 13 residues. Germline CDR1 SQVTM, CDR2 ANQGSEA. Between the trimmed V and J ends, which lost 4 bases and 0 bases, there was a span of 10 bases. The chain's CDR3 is CSVGDIDSYEQYF. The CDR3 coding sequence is TGCAGCGTTGGGGACATCGACTCCTACGAGCAGTACTTC.

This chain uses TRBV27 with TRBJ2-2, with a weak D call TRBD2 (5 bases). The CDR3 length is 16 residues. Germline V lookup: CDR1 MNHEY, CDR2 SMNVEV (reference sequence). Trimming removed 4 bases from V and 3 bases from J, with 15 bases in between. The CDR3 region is CASSWRPSVDTGELFF. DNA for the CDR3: TGTGCCAGCAGTTGGAGGCCCTCGGTGGACACCGGGGAGCTGTTTTTT.

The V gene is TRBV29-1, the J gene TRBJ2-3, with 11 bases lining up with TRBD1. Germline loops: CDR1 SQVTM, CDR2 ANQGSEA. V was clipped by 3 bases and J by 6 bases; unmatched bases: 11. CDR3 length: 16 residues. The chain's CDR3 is CSVDSLGQGAGDTQYF. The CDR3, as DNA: TGCAGCGTTGACTCACTCGGACAGGGGGCAGGTGATACGCAGTATTTT.

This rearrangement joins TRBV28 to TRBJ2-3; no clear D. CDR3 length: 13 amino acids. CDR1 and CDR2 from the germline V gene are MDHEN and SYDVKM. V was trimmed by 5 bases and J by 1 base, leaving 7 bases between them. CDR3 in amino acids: CASSGLGTDTQYF. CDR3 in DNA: TGTGCCAGCAGTGGGCTGGGCACAGATACGCAGTATTTT.

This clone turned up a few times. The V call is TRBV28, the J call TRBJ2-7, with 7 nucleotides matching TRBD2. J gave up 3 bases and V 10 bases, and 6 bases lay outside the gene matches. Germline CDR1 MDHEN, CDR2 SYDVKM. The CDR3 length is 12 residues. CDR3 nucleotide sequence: TGTGCCACGAGACGGGAGGACTACGAGCAGTACTTC. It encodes CATRREDYEQYF. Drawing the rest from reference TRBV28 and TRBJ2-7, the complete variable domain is DVKVTQSSRYLVKRTGEKVFLECVQDMDHENMFWYRQDPGLGLRLIYFSYDVKMKEKGDIPEGYSVSREKKERFSLILESASTNQTSMYLCATRREDYEQYFGPGTRLTVT.

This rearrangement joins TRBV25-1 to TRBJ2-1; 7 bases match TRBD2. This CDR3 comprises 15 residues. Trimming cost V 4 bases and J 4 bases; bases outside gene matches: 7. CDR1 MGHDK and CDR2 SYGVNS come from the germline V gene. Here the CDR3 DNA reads TGTGCCAGCAGTGCCCGGGGAGGGCGGTACAATGAGCAGTTCTTC. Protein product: CASSARGGRYNEQFF.

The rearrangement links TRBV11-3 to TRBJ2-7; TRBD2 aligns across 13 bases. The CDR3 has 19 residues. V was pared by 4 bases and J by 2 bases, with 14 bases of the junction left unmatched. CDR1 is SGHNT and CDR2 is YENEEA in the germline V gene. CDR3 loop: CASSSPPGLAGTRPYEQYV. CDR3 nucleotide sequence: TGTGCCAGCAGCTCACCACCGGGACTAGCGGGAACAAGGCCCTACGAGCAGTACGTC.

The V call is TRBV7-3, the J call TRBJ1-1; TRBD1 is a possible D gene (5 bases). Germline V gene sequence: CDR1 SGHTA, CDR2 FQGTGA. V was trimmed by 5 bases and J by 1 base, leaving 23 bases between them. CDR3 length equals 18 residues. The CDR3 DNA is TGTGCCAGCAGCCCAGGACCCATCGGGGACTTAAGGAACACTGAAGCTTTCTTT. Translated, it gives CASSPGPIGDLRNTEAFF.

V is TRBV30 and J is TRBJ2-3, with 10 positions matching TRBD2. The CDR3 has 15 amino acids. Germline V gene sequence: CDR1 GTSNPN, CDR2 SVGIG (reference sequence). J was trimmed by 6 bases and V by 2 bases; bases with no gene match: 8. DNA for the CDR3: TGTGCCTGGAGTTTAGGAGCGGGAGGGCTTGATACGCAGTATTTT. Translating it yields CAWSLGAGGLDTQYF.

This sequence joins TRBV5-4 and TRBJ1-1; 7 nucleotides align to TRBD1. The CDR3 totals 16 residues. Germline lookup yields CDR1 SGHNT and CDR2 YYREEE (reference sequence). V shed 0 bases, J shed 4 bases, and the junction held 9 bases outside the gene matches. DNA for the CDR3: TGTGCCAGCAGCTTGGGGCAGGGGGTTAGGGGCACTGAAGCTTTCTTT. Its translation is CASSLGQGVRGTEAFF.

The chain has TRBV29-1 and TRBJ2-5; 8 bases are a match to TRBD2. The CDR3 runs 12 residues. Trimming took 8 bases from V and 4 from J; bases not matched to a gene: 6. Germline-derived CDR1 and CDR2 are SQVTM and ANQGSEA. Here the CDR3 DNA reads TGCAGCTTCGGACTAGCTGGAGAGACCCAGTACTTC. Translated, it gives CSFGLAGETQYF.

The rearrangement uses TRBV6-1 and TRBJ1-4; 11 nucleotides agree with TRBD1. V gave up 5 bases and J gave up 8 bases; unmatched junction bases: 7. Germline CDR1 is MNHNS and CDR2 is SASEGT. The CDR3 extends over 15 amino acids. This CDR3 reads CASSTRTGGREKLFF. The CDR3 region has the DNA TGTGCCAGCAGTACCCGGACAGGGGGCAGGGAAAAACTGTTTTTT.

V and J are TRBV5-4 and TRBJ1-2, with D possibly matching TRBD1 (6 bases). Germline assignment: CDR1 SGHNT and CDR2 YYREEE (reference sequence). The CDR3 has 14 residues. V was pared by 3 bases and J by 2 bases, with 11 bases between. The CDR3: CASSSAGQNYGYTF. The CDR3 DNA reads TGTGCCAGCAGCTCCGCCGGACAGAACTATGGCTACACCTTC.